This T cell receptor (beta chain) was obtained from a study of blood T cell repertoires in COVID-19. Study summary: The cDNA or gDNA used as material had been derived from T cells, B-cell-depleted T cells, or PBMCs.

With V trimmed by 10 bases and J by 6 bases, 9 bases remained unmatched. The CDR3 runs to 14 residues. Germline CDR1 is KGHDR and CDR2 is SFDVKD. Measured with immunoSEQ multiplex PCR; TCRdb has only the in-frame clones, and not every one. The sample lists approximately 130,000 clones, approximately 83% occurring once. This clonotype originated in a woman in her fifties or sixties who had recovered from COVID-19. Sequenced material: peripheral blood. The chain joins TRBV24-1 to TRBJ2-2, with TRBD1 matching 8 bases. CDR3 sequence: CATGTGSGSGELFF. As DNA, the CDR3 is TGTGCCACAGGGACAGGTTCGGGTTCCGGGGAGCTGTTTTTT.